This is a list of T cell receptor beta chains from one sample in a study of cytomegalovirus exposure and HLA in healthy donors. Data came from immunoSEQ multiplex PCR; TCRdb stores just in-frame clones and leaves some out. Of over 200,000 clones listed, approximately 80% are singletons. Material: PBMCs. Every receptor here comes from a middle-aged woman in good health and CMV-seronegative. Each CDR3 is given with its conserved first and last residue. D genes are given only for firm matches. Where a row states a size, it is once, few, many or the class of an expanded clone; other rows omit it.

v_call	d_call	j_call	clone_size	cdr3_length	cdr3_aa	cdr3_nt
TRBV29-1	TRBD2	TRBJ2-5	-	14	CSVPLAGWQETQYF	TGCAGCGTTCCACTAGCGGGGTGGCAAGAGACCCAGTACTTC
TRBV4-2	-	TRBJ1-5	-	15	CASSQDPLANQPQHF	TGTGCCAGCAGCCAAGACCCCCTAGCGAATCAGCCCCAGCATTTT
TRBV15	TRBD1	TRBJ1-2	-	14	CATSPDRVNYGYTF	TGTGCCACCAGTCCGGACAGGGTTAACTATGGCTACACCTTC
TRBV2	TRBD1	TRBJ1-1	-	14	CASRDRVLGTEAFF	TGTGCCAGCAGGGACAGGGTTCTGGGCACTGAAGCTTTCTTT
TRBV2	TRBD1	TRBJ1-1	-	13	CASSHRGFAEAFF	TGTGCCAGCAGTCACAGGGGGTTCGCTGAAGCTTTCTTT
TRBV7-9	TRBD1	TRBJ2-7	once	15	CASSLAQGAAYEQYF	TGTGCCAGCAGCTTAGCGCAGGGGGCCGCCTACGAGCAGTACTTC
TRBV11-3	TRBD1	TRBJ1-6	-	20	CASSLERDSFSRSYNSPLHF	TGTGCCAGCAGCTTAGAAAGGGACAGCTTTTCCCGGTCCTATAATTCACCCCTCCACTTT
TRBV6-5	TRBD1	TRBJ2-6	few	16	CASSSGQGSGANVLTF	TGTGCCAGCAGTTCCGGACAGGGCTCTGGGGCCAACGTCCTGACTTTC
TRBV10-3	TRBD1	TRBJ1-1	-	14	CAISEDRGNTEAFF	TGTGCCATCAGTGAGGACAGGGGGAACACTGAAGCTTTCTTT
TRBV23-1	TRBD1	TRBJ2-7	-	15	CASRDRGRTTYEQYF	TGCGCCAGTCGGGACAGGGGGCGGACTACCTACGAGCAGTACTTC
TRBV6-5	-	TRBJ1-1	-	13	CASSYQVNTEAFF	TGTGCCAGCAGTTATCAGGTTAACACTGAAGCTTTCTTT
TRBV10-3	TRBD1	TRBJ2-7	-	16	CAITMTGATPIPEQYF	TGTGCCATCACAATGACAGGGGCTACACCTATCCCCGAGCAGTACTTC
TRBV5-1	TRBD1	TRBJ1-1	-	16	CASSVGQGGLNTEAFF	TGCGCCAGCAGCGTGGGACAGGGAGGATTGAACACTGAAGCTTTCTTT
TRBV19	TRBD1	TRBJ1-2	-	15	CASSREDRRGYGYTF	TGTGCCAGTAGTCGAGAGGACAGGCGCGGCTATGGCTACACCTTC
TRBV5-4	TRBD2	TRBJ2-1	-	16	CASSDGTSGVINEQFF	TGTGCCAGCAGCGACGGGACTAGCGGGGTGATCAATGAGCAGTTCTTC
TRBV2	-	TRBJ1-2	-	14	CASLIRGTNYGYTF	TGTGCCAGCCTCATCAGGGGTACCAACTATGGCTACACCTTC
TRBV9	-	TRBJ2-3	-	16	CASSVVGGLSTDTQYF	TGTGCCAGCAGCGTAGTGGGGGGACTTAGCACAGATACGCAGTATTTT
TRBV9	-	TRBJ1-1	-	16	CASSPQATDLNTEAFF	TGTGCCAGCAGCCCTCAGGCGACAGACTTGAACACTGAAGCTTTCTTT
TRBV5-1	TRBD2	TRBJ2-1	-	15	CASSLTGTSEDEQFF	TGCGCCAGCAGCTTAACCGGGACTAGCGAGGATGAGCAGTTCTTC
TRBV19	TRBD2	TRBJ2-1	-	15	CASSETSGGLGEQFF	TGTGCCAGTAGTGAAACTAGCGGGGGTTTGGGTGAGCAGTTCTTC
TRBV25-1	TRBD1	TRBJ1-4	-	12	CASSPGGEKLFF	TGTGCCAGCAGCCCAGGGGGGGAAAAACTGTTTTTT
TRBV30	TRBD1	TRBJ2-3	-	16	CAWRHTRDRATDTQYF	TGTGCCTGGAGACACACCCGGGACAGGGCAACAGATACGCAGTATTTT
TRBV10-2	TRBD1	TRBJ2-3	once	13	CARSGGVTDTQYF	TGCGCCAGATCAGGGGGCGTAACAGATACGCAGTATTTT
TRBV7-6	-	TRBJ2-3	-	13	CASSSLSTDTQYF	TGTGCCAGCAGCTCTCTTTCCACAGATACGCAGTATTTT
TRBV11-2	-	TRBJ2-1	-	14	CASSSRNYYNEQFF	TGTGCCAGCAGCTCACGGAACTACTACAATGAGCAGTTCTTC
TRBV2	-	TRBJ1-5	-	14	CASNLQGKGQPQHF	TGTGCCAGCAACCTACAGGGAAAGGGTCAGCCCCAGCATTTT
TRBV9	TRBD2	TRBJ2-5	once	16	CASSTGRGGAGETQYF	TGTGCCAGCAGCACCGGCCGGGGGGGGGCCGGGGAGACCCAGTACTTC
TRBV5-1	-	TRBJ2-6	few	14	CASSQNSGANVLTF	TGCGCCAGCAGCCAAAACTCTGGGGCCAACGTCCTGACTTTC
TRBV27	-	TRBJ1-1	-	14	CASSLGTPNTEAFF	TGTGCCAGCAGTTTGGGGACACCGAACACTGAAGCTTTCTTT
TRBV11-3	-	TRBJ2-1	-	17	CASSLDQTASSYNEQFF	TGTGCCAGCAGCTTAGATCAGACGGCTAGCTCCTACAATGAGCAGTTCTTC
TRBV6-1	-	TRBJ1-6	-	17	CASSEARKYPDNSPLHF	TGTGCCAGCAGTGAAGCGCGGAAGTACCCCGATAATTCACCCCTCCACTTT
TRBV6-5	-	TRBJ1-3	few	11	CASSMGNTIYF	TGTGCCAGCAGCATGGGAAACACCATATATTTT
TRBV7-6	-	TRBJ2-7	-	16	CASSYGMTFQTYEQYF	TGTGCCAGCAGCTACGGGATGACTTTTCAGACCTACGAGCAGTACTTC
TRBV19	-	TRBJ1-4	-	13	CATAELTNEKLFF	TGTGCCACCGCTGAGTTAACTAATGAAAAACTGTTTTTT
TRBV6-6	TRBD1	TRBJ1-1	-	15	CASSHSGGASPEAFF	TGTGCCAGCAGCCATTCAGGGGGCGCGTCCCCTGAAGCTTTCTTT
TRBV5-1	TRBD1	TRBJ1-6	few	16	CASSFRGQEGNSPLHF	TGCGCCAGCAGCTTCAGAGGACAGGAGGGTAATTCACCCCTCCACTTT
TRBV19	-	TRBJ2-1	-	15	CASSISPGRGNEQFF	TGTGCCAGTAGTATATCTCCGGGGCGGGGTAATGAGCAGTTCTTC
TRBV19	-	TRBJ1-5	-	16	CASSIARGGGNQPQHF	TGTGCCAGTAGTATAGCGAGGGGAGGAGGCAATCAGCCCCAGCATTTT
TRBV19	TRBD1	TRBJ1-2	-	15	CASTEPGTGHDGYTF	TGTGCCAGTACCGAACCCGGGACAGGGCATGACGGCTACACCTTC
TRBV11-2	TRBD1	TRBJ2-7	-	17	CASSYSLGGQGAGEQYF	TGTGCCAGCAGCTATTCTCTCGGTGGACAGGGGGCAGGGGAGCAGTACTTC
TRBV7-9	TRBD2	TRBJ2-2	-	17	CSSSLGGGAPITGELFF	TGTTCCAGCAGCTTAGGCGGGGGGGCCCCCATTACCGGGGAGCTGTTTTTT
TRBV11-2	TRBD1	TRBJ2-3	once	15	CASSLGDRGTDTQYF	TGTGCCAGCAGCTTGGGGGACAGGGGTACAGATACGCAGTATTTT
TRBV9	TRBD2	TRBJ2-3	-	16	CASSWGSGGHTDTQYF	TGTGCCAGCAGCTGGGGTAGCGGGGGCCACACAGATACGCAGTATTTT
TRBV7-7	-	TRBJ2-1	-	18	CASSPIVLNMWGGNEQFF	TGTGCTAGCAGCCCCATTGTTCTAAATATGTGGGGAGGCAATGAGCAGTTCTTC
TRBV11-3	-	TRBJ2-1	-	15	CASSLEPGTYGEQFF	TGTGCCAGCAGCTTAGAACCCGGGACATATGGTGAGCAGTTCTTC
TRBV11-3	TRBD1	TRBJ2-6	-	17	CASSARQGATGANVLTF	TGTGCCAGCAGCGCCAGACAGGGGGCGACTGGGGCCAACGTCCTGACTTTC
TRBV28	TRBD1	TRBJ2-5	-	16	CASSLVPGTGRETQYF	TGTGCCAGCAGTTTAGTACCCGGGACAGGGAGAGAGACCCAGTACTTC
TRBV5-1	-	TRBJ1-1	-	14	CASSLAVRGLDAFF	TGCGCCAGCAGCTTGGCCGTCAGGGGCTTAGATGCTTTCTTT
TRBV5-1	-	TRBJ2-3	-	15	CASSLNRGTTDTQYF	TGCGCCAGCAGCTTGAATAGGGGAACCACAGATACGCAGTATTTT
TRBV18	TRBD1	TRBJ2-5	-	15	CASSPPGTGSETQYF	TGTGCCAGCTCACCACCGGGGACAGGGTCGGAGACCCAGTACTTC
TRBV4-3	TRBD1	TRBJ2-5	-	14	CASSQNRGQETQYF	TGCGCCAGCAGCCAAAACAGGGGTCAAGAGACCCAGTACTTC
TRBV5-1	-	TRBJ2-1	-	16	CASSLERLAAYNEQFF	TGCGCCAGCAGCCTGGAAAGGCTAGCCGCCTACAATGAGCAGTTCTTC
TRBV28	TRBD1	TRBJ1-5	-	15	CASSLPGQHNQPQHF	TGTGCCAGCAGCCTCCCGGGACAGCACAATCAGCCCCAGCATTTT
TRBV11-2	-	TRBJ2-7	-	17	CASSLPIGGGSLYEQYF	TGTGCCAGCAGCTTACCGATAGGGGGGGGAAGTCTGTACGAGCAGTACTTC
TRBV4-3	-	TRBJ1-4	-	15	CASSPGGWANEKLFF	TGCGCCAGCAGCCCGGGGGGCTGGGCTAATGAAAAACTGTTTTTT
TRBV5-1	-	TRBJ1-3	once	17	CASSSPTQIDSGNTIYF	TGCGCCAGCAGCTCCCCTACCCAAATTGACTCTGGAAACACCATATATTTT